The rows below give T cell receptor beta chains drawn from one sample of a study of tumor-infiltrating lymphocytes in primary liver carcinoma. TCRdb independently ran MiXCR on the multiplex PCR reads; one entry per CDR3 protein. The sample consists of 250,000 to 400,000 distinct CDR3 sequences, 50% to 70% of them appearing once. The material sequenced was peripheral blood. The receptors shown here come from a man in his forties with primary liver carcinoma and hepatitis B virus infection. Both conserved end residues are part of each CDR3. Each record gives: J gene, clone size, V gene, D gene, CDR3 protein, CDR3 DNA. The D gene is left open where the match is weak. Clone size is not always given. Where it is, it says once, few, many or a class for expanded clones.

TRBJ2-2 NA TRBV5-6 NA CASSFRSGAIITGELFF TGTGCCAGCAGCTTCAGGTCAGGGGCGATAATTACCGGGGAGCTGTTTTTT
TRBJ2-1 medium-sized TRBV5-4 NA CASSLSPNNEQFF TGTGCCAGCAGCCTCAGCCCCAACAATGAGCAGTTCTTC
TRBJ1-1 NA TRBV19 NA CASSMVENTEVFF TGTGCCAGTAGTATGGTGGAGAACACTGAAGTTTTCTTT
TRBJ2-1 NA TRBV10-3 NA CASAGSRRSNNEQFF TGTGCCTCAGCTGGCAGCAGGAGGTCCAACAATGAGCAGTTCTTC
TRBJ1-1 many TRBV6-1 NA CASRLHTGRNTEAFF TGTGCCAGCAGACTACACACAGGGAGGAACACTGAAGCTTTCTTT
TRBJ2-1 NA TRBV11-2 NA CASSSIGTLASYWEQFF TGTGCCAGCAGCTCAATTGGGACACTAGCGTCCTACTGGGAGCAGTTCTTC
TRBJ2-1 NA TRBV6-2/TRBV6-3 NA CASGASNEQLF TGTGCCAGCGGGGCCTCAAACGAGCAGCTCTTC
TRBJ2-3 NA TRBV20-1 NA CSATQPGLEGGDTQYF TGCAGTGCTACCCAGCCGGGACTCGAAGGGGGGGATACGCAGTATTTT
TRBJ1-3 few TRBV6-5 NA CASRSRSSGNTIYF TGTGCCAGCAGGAGCAGGTCCTCTGGAAACACCATATATTTT
TRBJ2-7 few TRBV5-4 NA CASSLAGNGEQYF TGTGCCAGCAGCTTGGCGGGGAACGGCGAGCAGTACTTC
TRBJ2-1 many TRBV4-2 TRBD2 CASSQGGGSGNEQFF TGTGCCAGCAGCCAAGGAGGCGGGAGTGGCAATGAGCAGTTCTTC
TRBJ2-5 NA TRBV11-1 NA CASSYFDNQETQYF TGTGCCAGCAGTTATTTCGACAACCAAGAGACCCAGTACTTC
TRBJ1-2 few TRBV6-5 NA CASSYDGLGYGYTF TGTGCCAGCAGTTACGATGGGCTGGGCTATGGCTACACCTTC
TRBJ2-3 NA TRBV29-1 TRBD2 CSVTSRKGSSTDTQYF TGTAGCGTGACTAGCAGGAAGGGGTCTAGCACAGATACGCAGTATTTT
TRBJ2-3 few TRBV11-2 NA CASSLDVPTDMQYF TGTGCCAGCAGCTTAGATGTCCCCACAGATATGCAGTATTTT
TRBJ1-2 few TRBV5-5 NA CASSTQVHNYGYTF TGTGCCAGCAGCACACAGGTTCATAACTATGGCTACACCTTC
TRBJ2-6 once TRBV4-3 NA CASSQNLRATEANVLTF TGCGCCAGCAGCCAAAACCTACGGGCCACTGAGGCCAACGTCCTGACTTTC
TRBJ2-3 few TRBV28 TRBD2 CASSFGGLGTDTQYF TGTGCCAGCAGTTTCGGGGGACTAGGGACAGATACGCAGTATTTT
TRBJ2-1 many TRBV6-2/TRBV6-3 TRBD2 CASSLRASGKVEQFF TGTGCCAGCAGCCTACGGGCTAGCGGGAAGGTTGAGCAGTTCTTC
TRBJ2-7 few TRBV7-8 TRBD1 CASSLVPGQGYEQYF TGTGCCAGCAGCTTAGTCCCGGGACAGGGGTACGAGCAGTACTTC
TRBJ2-1 NA TRBV11-2 TRBD2 CASSFGLAVYDEQFF TGTGCCAGCAGCTTCGGTCTAGCGGTCTACGATGAGCAGTTCTTC
TRBJ2-7 NA TRBV6-6 TRBD2 CATQGGLASGRMRSYEQYF TGTGCCACTCAGGGGGGGTTGGCTAGCGGGAGGATGAGGTCCTACGAGCAGTACTTC